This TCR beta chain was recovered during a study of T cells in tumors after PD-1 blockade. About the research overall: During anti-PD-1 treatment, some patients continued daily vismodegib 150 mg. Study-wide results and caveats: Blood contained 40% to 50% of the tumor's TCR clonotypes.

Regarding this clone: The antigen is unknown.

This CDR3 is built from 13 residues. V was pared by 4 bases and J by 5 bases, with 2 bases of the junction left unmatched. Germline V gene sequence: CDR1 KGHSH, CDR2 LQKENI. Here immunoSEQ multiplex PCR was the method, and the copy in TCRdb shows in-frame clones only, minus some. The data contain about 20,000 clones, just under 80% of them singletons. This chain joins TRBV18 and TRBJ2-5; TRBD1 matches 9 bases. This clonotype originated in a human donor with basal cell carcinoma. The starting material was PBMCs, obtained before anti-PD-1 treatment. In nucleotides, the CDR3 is TGTGCCAGCTCACTGGACAGGGGTGAGACCCAGTACTTC. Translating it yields CASSLDRGETQYF.